What follows describes a single T cell receptor (beta chain). V dropped 3 bases and J dropped 5 bases, with 15 bases sitting between them. The CDR3 runs 14 residues. CDR1 and CDR2 (germline): SGHNT, YYREEE (reference sequence). The data were obtained in a study of blood T cell repertoires in COVID-19. Turning to the study itself: Some COVID-19 samples were acute and others convalescent; all came from the United States, Italy and Spain.

As handled by the study authors: Scientists estimated how many nucleated cells there were by amplifying reference gene primers. Clones were read by immunoSEQ multiplex PCR, and TCRdb kept only the in-frame ones, dropping some. V and J calls and clone size are copied from that table; D and trimming were computed from the DNA. The table shows under 150,000 clones, with approximately 90% occurring only once. Source material: peripheral blood. The chain recombines TRBV5-4 with TRBJ2-7, with D unclear. The clonotype was recovered from a human donor with active COVID-19. The donor label of this sample is uncertain. The DNA for the CDR3 is TGTGCCAGCAGCTCCCTGGGTAGCCCCCACGAGCAGTACTTC. Translating gives CASSSLGSPHEQYF. Supplemented by reference TRBV5-4 and TRBJ2-7, the full variable domain reads ETGVTQSPTHLIKTRGQQVTLRCSSQSGHNTVSWYQQALGQGPQFIFQYYREEENGRGNFPPRFSGLQFPNYSSELNVNALELDDSALYLCASSSLGSPHEQYFGPGTRLTVT.